Here is one T cell receptor (beta chain) with its context. The sample belongs to a study of blood T cell repertoires in COVID-19. Study summary: Samples taken during acute and convalescent COVID-19 were collected in the United States, Italy and Spain. Sources were T cells, B-cell-depleted T cells, or PBMCs; the material itself was cDNA or gDNA.

The V gene end was trimmed by 7 bases and the J gene end by 2 bases; junction bases not matched to a gene: 18. Germline-derived CDR1 and CDR2 are SGHRS and YFSETQ. The CDR3 spans 18 residues. Per the authors' pipeline: Using reference gene primer amplification, nucleated cell counts were estimated. Sequencing used immunoSEQ multiplex PCR; TCRdb keeps in-frame clones, though not all of them. That table gives V, J and clone size, and the DNA gave D and trimming. This table has 65,000 to 90,000 clones, 70% to 90% appearing once. V usage is TRBV5-1 and J usage is TRBJ2-7, with TRBD2 matching 10 bases. Sequenced material: peripheral blood. The clonotype originates from an elderly woman in a cohort sampled during active or convalescent COVID-19. The CDR3 is CASAPGQILAGRAYEQYF. The CDR3 nucleotides are TGCGCCAGCGCGCCTGGGCAGATACTAGCGGGAAGGGCCTACGAGCAGTACTTC.